These T cell receptor beta chains were read from a single sample in a study of shared clonotypes between healthy human individuals. The data were produced by immunoSEQ multiplex PCR, yet TCRdb's version contains in-frame clones alone and is incomplete. The data contain millions of clones, roughly 92% of them singletons. Sample: naive CD4+ T cells sorted from blood. The receptors come from a man between 18 and 35 years old in good health. Both conserved end residues are part of each CDR3. The D gene is left open where the match is weak. Clone size is shown for a subset of rows, as once, few, many or a class of expanded clone.

cdr3_aa	cdr3_nt	j_call	clone_size	v_call	d_call
CASTPGQGHQPQHF	TGTGCCAGCACCCCGGGACAGGGGCATCAGCCCCAGCATTTT	TRBJ1-5	NA	TRBV6-1	TRBD1
CASSRDSRNEQFF	TGTGCCAGCAGTCGGGACAGCCGCAATGAGCAGTTCTTC	TRBJ2-1	NA	TRBV6-5	TRBD1
CASSTGTSVQGTQYF	TGCGCCAGCAGCACCGGGACTAGTGTTCAGGGTACGCAGTATTTT	TRBJ2-3	NA	TRBV5-1	TRBD2
CATSHFRGQGSTDTQYF	TGTGCCACCAGCCACTTCCGGGGACAGGGGAGCACAGATACGCAGTATTTT	TRBJ2-3	NA	TRBV15	TRBD1
CASSVELGAGAPGELFF	TGTGCCAGCAGCGTGGAATTAGGGGCGGGAGCACCCGGGGAGCTGTTTTTT	TRBJ2-2	NA	TRBV9	TRBD2
CSVAGRTVTDTQYF	TGCAGCGTGGCCGGAAGGACTGTCACAGATACGCAGTATTTT	TRBJ2-3	NA	TRBV29-1	NA
CASSPEDSGYEQYF	TGCGCCAGCAGCCCGGAGGACTCGGGCTACGAGCAGTACTTC	TRBJ2-7	NA	TRBV5-1	NA
CASSARGLGAKEEQYF	TGTGCCAGCAGCGCCCGCGGCCTGGGGGCGAAGGAGGAGCAGTACTTC	TRBJ2-7	once	TRBV9	NA
CASSLGGTGEYQETQYF	TGCGCCAGCAGCTTGGGTGGGACAGGGGAGTACCAAGAGACCCAGTACTTC	TRBJ2-5	NA	TRBV5-1	TRBD1
CASSLSLAGGGEQFF	TGTGCCAGCAGTTTATCGTTAGCGGGGGGAGGTGAGCAGTTCTTC	TRBJ2-1	NA	TRBV27	TRBD2
CASSQEKTTGTQYF	TGCGCCAGCAGCCAAGAGAAAACCACAGGGACCCAGTACTTC	TRBJ2-5	NA	TRBV4-3	NA
CASTKGGGQPQHF	TGTGCCAGTACCAAAGGGGGTGGTCAGCCCCAGCATTTT	TRBJ1-5	NA	TRBV19	NA
CASSFDLTGANVLTF	TGTGCCAGCAGCTTCGACCTGACTGGGGCCAACGTCCTGACTTTC	TRBJ2-6	NA	TRBV7-9	NA
CASSPTAWSTEAFF	TGCGCCAGCAGCCCGACGGCCTGGAGCACTGAAGCTTTCTTT	TRBJ1-1	NA	TRBV4-1	NA
CASSFAGGTGELFF	TGTGCCAGCAGCTTCGCAGGTGGCACCGGGGAGCTGTTTTTT	TRBJ2-2	NA	TRBV5-5	NA
CASSHRGRTTEAFF	TGTGCCAGCAGCCACAGGGGACGGACCACTGAAGCTTTCTTT	TRBJ1-1	NA	TRBV14	NA
CASSIGSGRGYEQYF	TGTGCCAGCAGCATAGGTAGCGGGAGGGGCTACGAGCAGTACTTC	TRBJ2-7	NA	TRBV7-9	TRBD2
CASGRGPSNYGYTF	TGTGCCAGCGGAAGGGGCCCCTCTAACTATGGCTACACCTTC	TRBJ1-2	NA	TRBV6-5	NA
CASSFDRRTGYGYTF	TGTGCCAGCAGTTTCGACCGGCGGACGGGTTATGGCTACACCTTC	TRBJ1-2	NA	TRBV28	NA
CASGGLAGVPGELFF	TGTGCCAGCGGGGGACTAGCGGGAGTTCCCGGGGAGCTGTTTTTT	TRBJ2-2	NA	TRBV2	TRBD2
CASSPGTEIPEQYF	TGTGCCAGCAGCCCCGGGACAGAGATTCCCGAGCAGTACTTC	TRBJ2-7	NA	TRBV7-9	TRBD1
CASSLPGTYNSPLHF	TGTGCCAGCAGCTTACCGGGAACATATAATTCACCCCTCCACTTT	TRBJ1-6	NA	TRBV7-8	NA
CASSSGLAGAVNTGELFF	TGTGCCAGTAGTAGCGGACTAGCGGGAGCGGTGAACACCGGGGAGCTGTTTTTT	TRBJ2-2	NA	TRBV19	TRBD2
CSGRRDHTDTQYF	TGCAGCGGCCGACGGGACCATACAGATACGCAGTATTTT	TRBJ2-3	NA	TRBV29-1	NA
CASSQLRASSYEQYF	TGCGCCAGCAGCCAACTTCGCGCCTCCTCCTACGAGCAGTACTTC	TRBJ2-7	NA	TRBV4-1	NA
CASSFQLGGYTF	TGTGCCAGCAGTTTTCAGCTAGGCGGCTACACCTTC	TRBJ1-2	NA	TRBV28	NA
CASSESAGASPYNEQFF	TGCGCCAGCAGTGAGTCGGCGGGAGCCTCCCCCTACAATGAGCAGTTCTTC	TRBJ2-1	NA	TRBV10-2	TRBD2
CASSGPTFLYEQYF	TGCGCCAGCAGTGGCCCAACGTTCCTGTACGAGCAGTACTTC	TRBJ2-7	NA	TRBV10-1	NA
CATASTYYNEQFF	TGCGCCACCGCTAGCACCTACTACAATGAGCAGTTCTTC	TRBJ2-1	NA	TRBV10-2	NA
CASTSGLNTEAFF	TGCGCCAGCACCTCCGGTTTGAACACTGAAGCTTTCTTT	TRBJ1-1	NA	TRBV10-1	NA
CASTMPGQDNEQFF	TGTGCCAGTACCATGCCGGGACAGGACAATGAGCAGTTCTTC	TRBJ2-1	NA	TRBV19	TRBD1
CAWSSGGPPYEQYF	TGTGCCTGGAGTAGCGGGGGACCTCCCTACGAGCAGTACTTC	TRBJ2-7	NA	TRBV30	TRBD2
CASSEGSTDTQYF	TGCGCCAGCAGCGAAGGCTCCACAGATACGCAGTATTTT	TRBJ2-3	NA	TRBV5-1	NA
CASSTPRMEPQPQHF	TGTGCCAGCAGCACCCCACGGATGGAACCCCAGCCCCAGCATTTT	TRBJ1-5	NA	TRBV7-6	NA
CASSPRTSGGIYEQYF	TGTGCCAGCAGCCCCCGCACTAGCGGGGGGATTTACGAGCAGTACTTC	TRBJ2-7	NA	TRBV5-4	TRBD2
CASSSEGTEYYNEQFF	TGCGCCAGCAGCTCTGAAGGGACAGAATATTACAATGAGCAGTTCTTC	TRBJ2-1	NA	TRBV5-1	TRBD1
CASLPGLAGVQYF	TGTGCCAGCCTTCCGGGACTAGCGGGAGTCCAGTACTTC	TRBJ2-5	once	TRBV11-2	TRBD2
CSVGDRGTNEQFF	TGCAGCGTTGGGGACAGGGGGACGAATGAGCAGTTCTTC	TRBJ2-1	NA	TRBV29-1	TRBD1
CASSALAEGETQYF	TGTGCCAGCAGCGCCCTAGCCGAGGGAGAGACCCAGTACTTC	TRBJ2-5	NA	TRBV5-6	NA
CAIRDGTSYGYTF	TGTGCCATCAGGGACGGAACGAGCTATGGCTACACCTTC	TRBJ1-2	NA	TRBV10-3	NA
CASSHDRGYGYTF	TGCGCCAGCAGCCACGACAGGGGCTATGGCTACACCTTC	TRBJ1-2	NA	TRBV4-3	TRBD1
CASSYLGGNTGELFF	TGTGCCAGCAGTTACTTGGGGGGGAACACCGGGGAGCTGTTTTTT	TRBJ2-2	NA	TRBV6-6	NA
CASRSGEKTQYF	TGCGCCAGCAGGTCTGGAGAGAAGACCCAGTACTTC	TRBJ2-5	NA	TRBV5-1	NA
CASSLPDRHRKLFF	TGTGCCAGCAGTTTACCTGACAGGCACAGGAAACTGTTTTTT	TRBJ1-4	NA	TRBV6-7	NA
CASSLVYSSYNSPLHF	TGTGCCAGCAGCTTGGTATACAGCTCCTATAATTCACCCCTCCACTTT	TRBJ1-6	NA	TRBV5-4	NA
CASRYPGTGDDTQYF	TGTGCCAGCAGGTACCCGGGGACAGGGGACGATACGCAGTATTTT	TRBJ2-3	NA	TRBV6-5	TRBD1
CASSVGAIRNTEAFF	TGTGCCAGCAGCGTAGGGGCGATTCGGAACACTGAAGCTTTCTTT	TRBJ1-1	once	TRBV9	NA
CSVSKGATPQYF	TGCAGCGTGTCAAAGGGGGCGACCCCTCAGTACTTC	TRBJ2-7	NA	TRBV29-1	TRBD1
CASSIRERSTDTQYF	TGTGCCAGCTCCATCAGAGAGAGGAGCACAGATACGCAGTATTTT	TRBJ2-3	NA	TRBV18	NA
CASRNRDRENSPLHF	TGCGCCAGCAGAAACCGGGACAGGGAGAATTCACCCCTCCACTTT	TRBJ1-6	NA	TRBV4-1	TRBD1
CASSLAVFSEAFF	TGCGCCAGCAGCTTGGCGGTGTTCTCTGAAGCTTTCTTT	TRBJ1-1	NA	TRBV5-1	NA
CASRMELPTISNQPQHF	TGTGCCAGCAGGATGGAACTACCCACCATTAGCAATCAGCCCCAGCATTTT	TRBJ1-5	NA	TRBV27	NA